Below, 27 T cell receptor beta chains from the same sample are listed, as sequenced in a study of blood T cell repertoires in COVID-19. Libraries were prepared by immunoSEQ multiplex PCR; TCRdb keeps only in-frame clonotypes and omits some of them. The sample holds 100,000 to 150,000 clones, around 83% seen once. Sequenced: peripheral blood. These receptors were taken from a woman aged 50 to 65 with acute or convalescent COVID-19.

Points on this clone: Other DNA sequences in the sample encode the same CDR3. This rearrangement joins TRBV4-1 to TRBJ1-5; weak D call: TRBD1 (6 bases). The CDR3 is 15 residues long. Trimming removed 0 bases from V and 7 bases from J, with 13 bases in between. CDR1 MGHRA and CDR2 YSYEKL come from the germline V gene. CDR3 residues: CASSQEEQGRQPQHF. The CDR3 DNA is TGCGCCAGCAGCCAAGAGGAACAGGGAAGGCAGCCCCAGCATTTT.

This sequence joins TRBV19 and TRBJ1-5, with 7 positions matching TRBD1. This CDR3 comprises 16 residues. In germline, CDR1 is LNHDA, CDR2 SQIVND (reference sequence). Trimming removed 3 bases from V and 2 bases from J; junction bases left unmatched: 7. The CDR3 region has the DNA TGTGCCAGTAGTATTGGCGACAGGGCTGGCAATCAGCCCCAGCATTTT. It specifies CASSIGDRAGNQPQHF.

Written as DNA, the CDR3 is TGTGCCAGCAGTTGGGGCGGGGGTGGATACAATGAGCAGTTCTTC. Translation: CASSWGGGGYNEQFF. The chain uses TRBV27 and TRBJ2-1; 7 nucleotides align to TRBD2. CDR1 MNHEY and CDR2 SMNVEV come from the germline V gene (reference sequence). The CDR3 loop spans 15 amino acids. V gave up 4 bases and J gave up 4 bases; unmatched junction bases: 7.

This rearrangement joins TRBV9 to TRBJ1-2, with 11 bases identical to TRBD1. Germline CDR1 reads SGDLS; CDR2 reads YYNGEE. V was clipped by 2 bases and J by 7 bases; unmatched bases: 7. This CDR3 region has 15 residues. The CDR3 nucleotides are TGTGCCAGCAGCGTGGGGACAGGGGGAGTAGGTGGCTACACCTTC. Translation: CASSVGTGGVGGYTF.

At least ten counts were recorded for this clone. The chain couples TRBV5-6 to TRBJ1-2, with a tentative D call TRBD1 (6 bases). From germline, CDR1 is SGHDT and CDR2 YYEEEE. V gave up 0 bases and J gave up 2 bases, with 8 bases separating them. This CDR3 is 14 amino acids long. CDR3 coding DNA: TGTGCCAGCAGCTTGGTAACAGGGAACTATGGCTACACCTTC. The encoded protein is CASSLVTGNYGYTF.

This rearrangement joins TRBV12-5 to TRBJ1-5; D is possibly TRBD1 (5 bases). V lost 2 bases to trimming and J lost 0 bases, with 14 bases between them. CDR1 is LGHNT and CDR2 is FRNRAP in the germline V gene. The CDR3 has 17 residues. CDR3 coding DNA: TGTGCTAGTGGTTTGATTTTGGGGGGGGGTAGCAATCAGCCCCAGCATTTT. As protein: CASGLILGGGSNQPQHF. Combining the CDR3 with reference TRBV12-5 and TRBJ1-5 gives the whole variable domain DARVTQTPRHKVTEMGQEVTMRCQPILGHNTVFWYRQTMMQGLELLAYFRNRAPLDDSGMPKDRFSAEMPDATLATLKIQPSEPRDSAVYFCASGLILGGGSNQPQHFGDGTRLSIL.

This clone was found a few times. The chain carries TRBV6-5 and TRBJ1-5; a weak D match, TRBD1 (5 bases). Trimming pared 6 bases from V and 7 bases from J, leaving 10 bases between. Germline V lookup: CDR1 MNHEY, CDR2 SVGAGI. This CDR3 region has 12 residues. CDR3 DNA: TGTGCCAGCAGCATCAGGGTGCAGCCCCAGCATTTT. This gives the protein CASSIRVQPQHF.

The gene calls are TRBV27 and TRBJ1-3; 7 bases are shared with TRBD1. This CDR3 has 16 amino acids. Germline values: CDR1 MNHEY, CDR2 SMNVEV (reference sequence). V lost 5 bases to trimming and J lost 0 bases; unmatched junction nucleotides: 7. CDR3 region: CASSRTGRYSGNTIYF. DNA of the CDR3: TGTGCCAGCAGTAGGACAGGTCGTTACTCTGGAAACACCATATATTTT.

The chain has TRBV18 and TRBJ1-2; no definite D call. In germline, CDR1 is KGHSH, CDR2 LQKENI. CDR3 length: 15 amino acids. Between the trimmed V and J ends, which lost 3 bases and 0 bases, there was a span of 11 bases. CDR3: CASSPTASSNYGYTF. The CDR3 region has the DNA TGTGCCAGCTCACCTACGGCTAGCTCTAACTATGGCTACACCTTC.

The rearrangement uses TRBV11-2 and TRBJ1-6; D unresolved. Germline CDR1 SGHAT, CDR2 FQNNGV. CDR3 length equals 16 residues. V was clipped by 0 bases and J by 5 bases, with 11 bases between them. The CDR3 here is CASSLDLWADNSPLHF. The CDR3 nucleotides read TGTGCCAGCAGCTTAGATCTCTGGGCAGATAATTCACCCCTCCACTTT.

V and J are TRBV18 and TRBJ2-7; TRBD1 matches 8 bases. CDR1 is KGHSH and CDR2 is LQKENI in the germline V gene. With 0 bases clipped from V and 1 base from J, the junction kept 5 bases outside the gene matches. This CDR3 region has 16 residues. CDR3 in DNA: TGTGCCAGCTCACCACCCGCAGGGGGCGCGTCCTACGAGCAGTACTTC. As protein: CASSPPAGGASYEQYF.

The chain recombines TRBV23-1 with TRBJ2-2, with TRBD1 identical over 7 bases. TRBV23-1 is an ORF for which the function is uncertain. V shed 4 bases and J 2 bases; nucleotides not matched to a gene: 13. This CDR3 contains 18 residues. The CDR3 nucleotides read TGCGCCAGCAGTCCGCCGGCAAAGCCAGGGGGAAACACCGGGGAGCTGTTTTTT. It encodes CASSPPAKPGGNTGELFF.

This chain links TRBV4-2 with TRBJ1-2; perhaps TRBD1 as D (6 bases). There are 15 residues in the CDR3. Between the trimmed V and J ends, which lost 4 bases and 3 bases, there was a span of 15 bases. Germline V gene sequence: CDR1 LGHNA, CDR2 YNFKEQ. CDR3 DNA sequence: TGTGCCAGCAGCCCAAGGGAGAAGGGGGACTATGGCTACACCTTC. Translated, it gives CASSPREKGDYGYTF.

V usage is TRBV18 and J usage is TRBJ1-5; D is undetermined. Germline CDR1 KGHSH, CDR2 LQKENI. Trimming left V 2 bases short and J 4 bases short, with 6 bases between. This CDR3 spans 13 amino acids. The CDR3 sequence: CASSPSVNQPQHF. CDR3 bases: TGTGCCAGCTCACCATCAGTGAATCAGCCCCAGCATTTT.

The chain uses TRBV10-1 and TRBJ2-4; 7 bases match TRBD1. Germline V gene data show CDR1 as WNHNN and CDR2 as SYGVQD (reference sequence). Trimming at V came to 2 bases and at J to 8 bases, leaving 12 bases not matched to a gene. The CDR3 sequence is 16 residues long. The CDR3 bases are TGCGCCAGCAGTGAGGGGACAGCAGCGACCGCGGACATTCAGTACTTC. Protein product: CASSEGTAATADIQYF.

Only a few counts were recorded for this clone. V and J are TRBV2 and TRBJ1-2; possibly TRBD1 for D (5 bases). Germline V gene data show CDR1 as SNHLY and CDR2 as FYNNEI. The CDR3 length is 15 residues. V lost 10 bases to trimming and J lost 0 bases, with 18 bases between them. The CDR3 region has the DNA TGTGCCATCATCCGCCCGACAGTGACTAACTATGGCTACACCTTC. Translated: CAIIRPTVTNYGYTF.

V gene TRBV7-9 combines with J gene TRBJ2-1; 12 bases map to TRBD2. The V and J ends lost 4 bases and 10 bases, in that order; junction bases with no gene match: 5. From germline, CDR1 is SEHNR and CDR2 FQNEAQ (reference sequence). The CDR3 is made up of 14 amino acids. CDR3 bases: TGTGCCAGCAGCTCACTAGCGGGGGGACGGGAGCAGTTCTTC. Protein sequence: CASSSLAGGREQFF.

This clone occurred a few times. The chain carries TRBV3-1 (or the pseudogene TRBV3-2) and TRBJ2-1; 9 bases match TRBD2. Germline CDR1 and CDR2: LGHDT and YNNKEL (reference sequence). V shed 1 base, J shed 3 bases, and the junction held 1 base outside the gene matches. The CDR3 length is 15 residues. The CDR3 DNA reads TGTGCCAGCAGCCAAGTGACTAGCGGCTACAATGAGCAGTTCTTC. Its translation is CASSQVTSGYNEQFF.

V is TRBV5-1 and J is TRBJ1-2, with a tentative D call TRBD1 (6 bases). Germline V gives CDR1 SGHRS, CDR2 YFSETQ. Trimming removed 0 bases at V and 8 bases at J, with 11 bases between. The CDR3 has 13 residues. The CDR3: CASSLAGAGGYTF. CDR3 sequence (DNA): TGCGCCAGCAGCTTGGCAGGGGCGGGCGGCTACACCTTC.

The CDR3 is CASSQGRSGGRTDTQYF. In DNA form, the CDR3 reads TGTGCCAGCAGCCAAGGACGTAGCGGGGGGAGGACAGATACGCAGTATTTT. This chain joins TRBV14 and TRBJ2-3; TRBD2 aligns across 10 bases. V trimming: 1 base; J trimming: 3 bases; junction bases outside the gene matches: 7. CDR1 is SGHDN and CDR2 is FVKESK in the germline V gene. The CDR3 has 17 amino acids.

Turning to this clone: Within the sample, other DNA sequences also encode this same CDR3. J is TRBJ1-2 and V is TRBV5-1, with a possible D match to TRBD1 (6 bases). The V gene lost 0 bases and the J gene lost 3 bases, with 6 bases spanning the gap. This CDR3 is built from 13 residues. The germline V gene encodes CDR1 SGHRS and CDR2 YFSETQ. The CDR3 protein is CASSLGQDYGYTF. The DNA for the CDR3 is TGCGCCAGCAGCTTGGGACAGGACTATGGCTACACCTTC.

The chain recombines TRBV5-1 with TRBJ2-7, with TRBD1 identical over 8 bases. This CDR3 spans 14 amino acids. Trimming cost V 4 bases and J 0 bases; bases outside gene matches: 3. CDR1 is SGHRS, CDR2 YFSETQ, per germline. This CDR3 is CASSGGQVSYEQYF. In nucleotides, the CDR3 is TGCGCCAGCAGCGGGGGACAGGTCTCCTACGAGCAGTACTTC.

The rearrangement links TRBV19 to TRBJ1-5; D may be TRBD1 (6 bases). Per the germline V gene, CDR1 is LNHDA and CDR2 is SQIVND (reference sequence). The CDR3 is 17 amino acids. V lost 3 bases and J 0 bases, leaving 15 bases between the germline ends. The CDR3 sequence: CASSIQTGANSNQPQHF. The CDR3 bases are TGTGCCAGTAGTATTCAGACAGGCGCAAATAGCAATCAGCCCCAGCATTTT.

CDR3 sequence: CASSTEGQMNEQYF. As DNA, the CDR3 is TGTGCCAGTAGCACTGAAGGACAGATGAACGAGCAGTACTTC. The chain carries TRBV19 and TRBJ2-7; D perhaps matches TRBD1 (6 bases). Germline assignment: CDR1 LNHDA and CDR2 SQIVND (reference sequence). V was cut by 6 bases and J by 5 bases, with 17 bases left in between. The CDR3 runs to 14 residues. The whole variable domain, filled in from reference TRBV19 and TRBJ2-7, reads DGGITQSPKYLFRKEGQNVTLSCEQNLNHDAMYWYRQDPGQGLRLIYYSQIVNDFQKGDIAEGYSVSREKKESFPLTVTSAQKNPTAFYLCASSTEGQMNEQYFGPGTRLTVT.

The rearrangement links TRBV25-1 to TRBJ1-2; 9 bases are shared with TRBD1. V was clipped by 4 bases and J by 4 bases; unmatched bases: 1. The CDR3 is 13 amino acids. CDR1 is MGHDK, CDR2 SYGVNS, per germline. CDR3 sequence (DNA): TGTGCCAGCAGTGCGGGACAGGGCTATGGCTACACCTTC. It translates to CASSAGQGYGYTF.

V and J are TRBV6-5 and TRBJ1-5; D not resolved. Germline assignment: CDR1 MNHEY and CDR2 SVGAGI. The V end was cut by 6 bases, the J end by 0 bases, with 6 bases between. The CDR3 consists of 13 residues. The CDR3 protein is CASRYNSNQPQHF. The CDR3 bases are TGTGCCAGCAGGTATAATAGCAATCAGCCCCAGCATTTT.

V is TRBV4-1 and J is TRBJ1-2; tentatively, D is TRBD1 (5 bases). CDR3 length: 14 amino acids. V shed 4 bases and J shed 4 bases, with 13 bases lying between them. Germline V lookup: CDR1 MGHRA, CDR2 YSYEKL. CDR3 nucleotide sequence: TGCGCCAGCAGCCTTCAGGACAAGTCCTATGGCTACACCTTC. Encoded protein: CASSLQDKSYGYTF.